This T cell receptor beta chain appears in the sequencing data of a study of cytomegalovirus exposure and HLA in healthy donors. The PCR was carried out with 60 Vbeta primers and 13 Jbeta primers. The method was immunoSEQ multiplex PCR; TCRdb's version includes in-frame clones alone and lacks a portion of them. The table shows approximately 240,000 clones, with 77% occurring only once. The table lists this clone with a few counts. What it binds is unknown. The V and J ends lost 5 bases and 6 bases, in that order; junction bases with no gene match: 9. The germline gives CDR1 SGHRS, CDR2 YFSETQ. CDR3 size: 16 residues. Study-level findings and limits: In a later analysis, V- and J-gene trimming of beta chains associated with a DCLRE1C missense variant, replicated independently. In a later analysis, specific HLA alleles were associated with approximately 17,000 TCR beta sequences at a 0.05 false discovery rate. An observed cluster of highly shared sequence variants was recorded as a likely sequencing artifact.

The V call is TRBV5-1, the J call TRBJ2-3; 13 nucleotides agree with TRBD2. Material: PBMCs. The sequence derives from an older woman in good health and CMV-seropositive. The CDR3 DNA sequence: TGCGCCAGCAGACGGGGACTAGCGGGGTCGGGGGATACGCAGTATTTT. This gives the protein CASRRGLAGSGDTQYF.